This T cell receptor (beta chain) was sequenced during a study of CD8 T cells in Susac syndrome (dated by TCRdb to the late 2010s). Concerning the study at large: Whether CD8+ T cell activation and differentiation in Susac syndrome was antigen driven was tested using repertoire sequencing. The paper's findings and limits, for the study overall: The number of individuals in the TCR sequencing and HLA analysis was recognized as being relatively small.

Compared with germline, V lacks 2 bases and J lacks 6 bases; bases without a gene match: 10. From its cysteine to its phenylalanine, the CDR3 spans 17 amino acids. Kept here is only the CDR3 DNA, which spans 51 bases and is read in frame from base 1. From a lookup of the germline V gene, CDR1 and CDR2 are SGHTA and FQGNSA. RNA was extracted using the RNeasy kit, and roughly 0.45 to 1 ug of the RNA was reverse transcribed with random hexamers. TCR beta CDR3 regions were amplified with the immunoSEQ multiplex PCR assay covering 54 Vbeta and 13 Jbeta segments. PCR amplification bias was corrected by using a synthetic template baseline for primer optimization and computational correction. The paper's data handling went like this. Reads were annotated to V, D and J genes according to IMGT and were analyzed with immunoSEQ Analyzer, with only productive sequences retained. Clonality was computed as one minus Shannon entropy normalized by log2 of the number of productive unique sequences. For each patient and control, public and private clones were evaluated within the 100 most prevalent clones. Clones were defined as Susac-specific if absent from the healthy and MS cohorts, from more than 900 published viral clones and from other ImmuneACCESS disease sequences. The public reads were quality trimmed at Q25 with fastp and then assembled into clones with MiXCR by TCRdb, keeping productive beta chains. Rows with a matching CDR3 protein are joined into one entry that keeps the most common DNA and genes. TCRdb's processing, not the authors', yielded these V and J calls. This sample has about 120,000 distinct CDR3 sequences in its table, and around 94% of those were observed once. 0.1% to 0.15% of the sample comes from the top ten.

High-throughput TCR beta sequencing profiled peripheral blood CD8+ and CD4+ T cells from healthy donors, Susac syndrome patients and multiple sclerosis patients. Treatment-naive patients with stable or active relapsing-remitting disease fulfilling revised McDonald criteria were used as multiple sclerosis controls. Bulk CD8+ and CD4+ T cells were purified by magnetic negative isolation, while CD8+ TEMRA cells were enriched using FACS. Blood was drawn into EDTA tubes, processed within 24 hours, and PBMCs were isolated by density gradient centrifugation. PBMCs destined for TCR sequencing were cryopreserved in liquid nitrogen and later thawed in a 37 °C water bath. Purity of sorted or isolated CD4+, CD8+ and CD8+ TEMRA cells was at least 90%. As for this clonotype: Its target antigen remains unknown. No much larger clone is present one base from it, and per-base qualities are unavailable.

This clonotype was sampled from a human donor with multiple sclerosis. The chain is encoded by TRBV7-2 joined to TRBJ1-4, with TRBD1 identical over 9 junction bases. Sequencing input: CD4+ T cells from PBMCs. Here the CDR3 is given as CASSLYRDRVLHEKLFF. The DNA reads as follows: TGTGCCAGCAGCTTATATAGGGACAGGGTCCTGCATGAAAAACTGTTTTTT. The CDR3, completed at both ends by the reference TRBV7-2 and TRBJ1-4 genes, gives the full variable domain GAGVSQSPSNKVTEKGKDVELRCDPISGHTALYWYRQSLGQGLEFLIYFQGNSAPDKSGLPSDRFSAERTGGSVSTLTIQRTQQEDSAVYLCASSLYRDRVLHEKLFFGSGTQLSVL.